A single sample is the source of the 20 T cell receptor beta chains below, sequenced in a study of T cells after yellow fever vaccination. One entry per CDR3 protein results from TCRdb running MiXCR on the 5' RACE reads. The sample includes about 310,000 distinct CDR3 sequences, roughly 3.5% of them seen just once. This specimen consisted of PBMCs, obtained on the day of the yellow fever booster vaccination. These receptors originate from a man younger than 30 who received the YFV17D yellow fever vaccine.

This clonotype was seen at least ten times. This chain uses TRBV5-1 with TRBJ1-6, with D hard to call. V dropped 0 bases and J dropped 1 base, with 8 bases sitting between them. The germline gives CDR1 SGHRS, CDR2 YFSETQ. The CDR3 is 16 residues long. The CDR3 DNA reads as TGCGCCAGCAGCTTGGACCTGGGGTCCTATAATTCACCCCTCCACTTT. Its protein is CASSLDLGSYNSPLHF.

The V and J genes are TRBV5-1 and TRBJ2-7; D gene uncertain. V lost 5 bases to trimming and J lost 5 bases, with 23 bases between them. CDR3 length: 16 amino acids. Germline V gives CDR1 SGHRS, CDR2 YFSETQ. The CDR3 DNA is TGCGCCAGCAGGGACCAGGTTATTCGCAGGAAGCACGAGCAGTACGTC. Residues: CASRDQVIRRKHEQYV.

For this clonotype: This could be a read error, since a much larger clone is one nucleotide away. The CDR3 DNA reads as TGTGCCAGCAGCTCGGGACAAGCGGGGAGGACAGTTACGCAGTATTTT. Protein product: CASSSGQAGRTVTQYF. The chain employs TRBV11-2 and TRBJ2-3; tentative D call: TRBD2 (7 bases). Germline CDR1 and CDR2: SGHAT and FQNNGV. The CDR3 covers 16 residues.

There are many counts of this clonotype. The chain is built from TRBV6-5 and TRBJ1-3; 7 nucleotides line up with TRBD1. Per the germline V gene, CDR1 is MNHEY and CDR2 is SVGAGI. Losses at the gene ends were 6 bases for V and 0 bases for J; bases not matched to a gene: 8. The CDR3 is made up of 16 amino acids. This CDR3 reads CASRQGGEGSGNTIYF. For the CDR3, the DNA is TGTGCCAGCAGGCAAGGGGGCGAGGGCTCTGGAAACACCATATATTTT.

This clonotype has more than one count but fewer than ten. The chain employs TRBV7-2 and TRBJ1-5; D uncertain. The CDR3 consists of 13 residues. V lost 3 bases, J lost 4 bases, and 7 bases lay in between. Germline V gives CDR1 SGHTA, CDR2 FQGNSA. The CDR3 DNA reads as TGTGCCAGCAGCTTTTCGCCTAATCAGCCCCAGCATTTT. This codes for CASSFSPNQPQHF.

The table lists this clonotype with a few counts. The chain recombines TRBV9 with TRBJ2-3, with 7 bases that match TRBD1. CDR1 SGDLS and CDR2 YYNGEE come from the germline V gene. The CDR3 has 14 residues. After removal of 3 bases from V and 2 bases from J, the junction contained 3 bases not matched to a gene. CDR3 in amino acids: CASSDGTATDTQYF. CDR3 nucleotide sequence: TGTGCCAGCAGCGACGGGACAGCCACAGATACGCAGTATTTT.

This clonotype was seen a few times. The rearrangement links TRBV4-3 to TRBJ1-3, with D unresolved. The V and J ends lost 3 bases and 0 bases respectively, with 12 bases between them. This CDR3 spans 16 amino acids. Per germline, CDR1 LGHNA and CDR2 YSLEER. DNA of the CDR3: TGCGCCAGCAGCCACCTCGACGGCTACTCTGGAAACACCATATATTTT. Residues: CASSHLDGYSGNTIYF.

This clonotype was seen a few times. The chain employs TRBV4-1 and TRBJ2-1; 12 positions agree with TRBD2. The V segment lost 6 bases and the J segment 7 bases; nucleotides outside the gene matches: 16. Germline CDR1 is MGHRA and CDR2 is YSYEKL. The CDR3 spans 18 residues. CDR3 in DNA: TGCGCCAGCAGGATAGGGACTAGCGGGCAACGGGCGGTAAATGAGCAGTTCTTC. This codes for CASRIGTSGQRAVNEQFF.

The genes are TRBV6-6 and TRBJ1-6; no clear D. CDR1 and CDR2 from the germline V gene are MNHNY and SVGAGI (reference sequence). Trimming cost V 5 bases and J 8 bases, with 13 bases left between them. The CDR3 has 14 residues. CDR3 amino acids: CASSPRAGYSPLHF. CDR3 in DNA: TGTGCCAGCAGTCCCAGAGCCGGGTATTCACCCCTCCACTTT.

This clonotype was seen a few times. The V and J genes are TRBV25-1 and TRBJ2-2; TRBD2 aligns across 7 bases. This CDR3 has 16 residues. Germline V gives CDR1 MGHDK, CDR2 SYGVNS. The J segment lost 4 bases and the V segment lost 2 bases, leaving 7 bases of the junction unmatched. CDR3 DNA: TGTGCCAGCAGTGAACCCAGGGAGGGACGCACCGGGGAGCTGTTTTTT. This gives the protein CASSEPREGRTGELFF. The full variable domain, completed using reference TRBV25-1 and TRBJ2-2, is EADIYQTPRYLVIGTGKKITLECSQTMGHDKMYWYQQDPGMELHLIHYSYGVNSTEKGDLSSESTVSRIRTEHFPLTLESARPSHTSQYLCASSEPREGRTGELFFGEGSRLTVL.

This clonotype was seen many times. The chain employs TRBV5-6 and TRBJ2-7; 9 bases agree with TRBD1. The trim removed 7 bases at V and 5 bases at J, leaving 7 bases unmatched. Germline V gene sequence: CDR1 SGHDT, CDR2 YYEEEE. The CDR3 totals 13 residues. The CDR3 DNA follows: TGTGCCAGCGGCGGGACAGGGTTCGACGAGCAGTACTTC. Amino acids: CASGGTGFDEQYF.

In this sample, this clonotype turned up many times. The CDR3 protein is CASRDPGGDTQYF. The CDR3, as DNA: TGTGCTAGCCGGGACCCAGGGGGAGATACGCAGTATTTT. V is TRBV12-5 and J is TRBJ2-3, with TRBD1 matching 7 bases. From germline, CDR1 is LGHNT and CDR2 FRNRAP. This CDR3 has 13 residues. Losses at the gene ends were 9 bases for V and 5 bases for J; bases not matched to a gene: 8.

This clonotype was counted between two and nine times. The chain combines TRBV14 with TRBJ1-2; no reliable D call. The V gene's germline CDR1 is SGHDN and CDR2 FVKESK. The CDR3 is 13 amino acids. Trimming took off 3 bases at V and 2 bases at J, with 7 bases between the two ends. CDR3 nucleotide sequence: TGTGCCAGCAGCCAGAGAGGGAACTATGGCTACACCTTC. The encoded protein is CASSQRGNYGYTF.

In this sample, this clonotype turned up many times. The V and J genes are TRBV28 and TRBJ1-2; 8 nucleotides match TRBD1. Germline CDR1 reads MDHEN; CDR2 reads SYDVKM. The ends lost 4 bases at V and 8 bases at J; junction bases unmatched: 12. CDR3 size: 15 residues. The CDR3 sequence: CASSSRQGRFKGYTF. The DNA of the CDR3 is TGTGCCAGCAGTTCCCGACAGGGGAGGTTTAAAGGCTACACCTTC.

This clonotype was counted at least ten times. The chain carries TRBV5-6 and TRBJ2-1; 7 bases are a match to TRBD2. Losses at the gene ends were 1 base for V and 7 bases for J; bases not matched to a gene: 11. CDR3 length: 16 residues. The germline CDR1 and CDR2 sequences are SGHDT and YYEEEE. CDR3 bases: TGTGCCAGCAGCTTGCGAGCGGGGAACCCGTGGAATGAGCAGTTCTTC. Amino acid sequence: CASSLRAGNPWNEQFF.

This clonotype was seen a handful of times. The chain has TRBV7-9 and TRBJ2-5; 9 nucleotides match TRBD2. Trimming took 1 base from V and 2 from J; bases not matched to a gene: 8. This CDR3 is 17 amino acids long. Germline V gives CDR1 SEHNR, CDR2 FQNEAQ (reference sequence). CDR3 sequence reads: CASSLVSSGGVQETQYF. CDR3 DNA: TGTGCCAGCAGCTTAGTGAGTAGCGGGGGTGTTCAAGAGACCCAGTACTTC.

CDR3 sequence reads: CSARDPGASETQYF. The DNA of the CDR3 is TGCAGTGCTAGAGATCCGGGGGCCTCGGAGACCCAGTACTTC. The chain couples TRBV20-1 to TRBJ2-5, with D possibly called TRBD1 or TRBD2 (6 bases each). The V gene lost 0 bases and the J gene lost 5 bases, with 13 bases spanning the gap. Germline V gene data show CDR1 as DFQATT and CDR2 as SNEGSKA (reference sequence). This CDR3 contains 14 residues.

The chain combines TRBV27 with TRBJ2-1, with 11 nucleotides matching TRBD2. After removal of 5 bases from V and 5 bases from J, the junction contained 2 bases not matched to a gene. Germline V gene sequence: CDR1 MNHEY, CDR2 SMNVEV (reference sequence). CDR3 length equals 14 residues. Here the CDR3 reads CASSRLAGHNEQFF. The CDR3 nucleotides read TGTGCCAGCAGTCGACTAGCGGGGCACAATGAGCAGTTCTTC.

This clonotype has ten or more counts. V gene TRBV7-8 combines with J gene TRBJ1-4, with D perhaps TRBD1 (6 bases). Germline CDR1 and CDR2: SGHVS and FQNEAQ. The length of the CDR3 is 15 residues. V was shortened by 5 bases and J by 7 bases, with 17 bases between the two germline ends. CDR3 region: CASSHFRAGAEKLFF. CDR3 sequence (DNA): TGTGCCAGCAGCCACTTCAGGGCAGGGGCTGAAAAACTGTTTTTT.

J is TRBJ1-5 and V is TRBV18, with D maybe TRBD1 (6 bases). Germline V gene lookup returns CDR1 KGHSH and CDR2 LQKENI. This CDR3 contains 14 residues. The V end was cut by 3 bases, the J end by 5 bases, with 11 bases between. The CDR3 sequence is CASSPQGTDQPQHF. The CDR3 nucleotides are TGTGCCAGCTCACCGCAGGGGACGGATCAGCCCCAGCATTTT.